A single sample gave rise to the 27 T cell receptor beta chains below, sequenced in a study of response to subunit inactivated influenza vaccine (dated by TCRdb to the late 2010s). Library prep was done by RT-PCR. The sequencer was an Illumina HiSeq 2500. TCRdb reworked the public reads: Q25 trimming with fastp, MiXCR clone assembly, productive beta chains retained. Rows merge per CDR3 protein into single entries with the most common DNA and genes. This sample is represented by just under 550,000 distinct CDR3 sequences; roughly 23% of them were singletons. About 3% of the sample lies in the top ten. These data also formed part of another study, on T cells expressing NK-cell markers. That second report states: 5'RACE template switching, by which a universal primer site and unique molecular identifiers were added, was used to make TCR beta cDNA libraries.

Specimen: CD4+ T cells sorted from PBMCs, collected approximately 13 days after vaccination. These receptors all stem from a man aged 45 to 65 who received an inactivated influenza vaccine. Donor details come from another sample of the same person, matched by shared clones.

The gene calls are TRBV7-2 and TRBJ1-2; 7 bases match TRBD1. This CDR3 has 13 amino acids. The V and J ends lost 3 bases and 7 bases, in that order; junction bases with no gene match: 5. Germline V gives CDR1 SGHTA, CDR2 FQGNSA. The CDR3 region is CASSLDRFVGYTF. CDR3 DNA: TGTGCCAGCAGCTTGGACAGGTTCGTTGGCTACACCTTC.

This chain links TRBV20-1 with TRBJ2-7; weak D call: TRBD2 (6 bases). This CDR3 region has 16 residues. Per the germline V gene, CDR1 is DFQATT and CDR2 is SNEGSKA (reference sequence). V was trimmed by 0 bases and J by 0 bases, leaving 15 bases between them. CDR3 loop: CSARDPLGGSSYEQYF. The CDR3 nucleotides read TGCAGTGCTAGAGACCCCCTCGGAGGGAGCTCCTACGAGCAGTACTTC.

There are a few counts of this clonotype. The chain is built from TRBV9 and TRBJ2-1; TRBD2 aligns across 12 bases. The CDR3 extends over 17 amino acids. Per the germline V gene, CDR1 is SGDLS and CDR2 is YYNGEE. The V gene end was trimmed by 3 bases and the J gene end by 6 bases; junction bases not matched to a gene: 10. The CDR3 bases are TGTGCCAGCAGCGCTAGGGCTAGCGGGGGGGCTTTCAATGAGCAGTTCTTC. It yields the protein CASSARASGGAFNEQFF.

A word on this clonotype: Its ends do not fully match the called genes, so a read error is possible. The rearrangement links TRBV15 to TRBJ2-3; 15 bases map to TRBD2. Germline V gene data show CDR1 as LNHNV and CDR2 as YYDKDF (reference sequence). The CDR3 is 17 amino acids. The chain's CDR3 is CATSRDLGLAGGQRVNF. In DNA, the CDR3 is TGTGCCACCAGCAGAGATCTAGGACTAGCGGGAGGGCAGAGAGTCAATTTT.

This clonotype was counted a few times. The V gene is TRBV19, the J gene TRBJ2-1; D remains ambiguous. V was shortened by 1 base and J by 6 bases, with 13 bases between the two germline ends. The CDR3 extends over 15 amino acids. Germline CDR1 and CDR2: LNHDA and SQIVND (reference sequence). CDR3 bases: TGTGCCAGTAGTATAGTTGGACCTTATAGCAATGAGCAGTTCTTC. It yields the protein CASSIVGPYSNEQFF.

This clonotype has only a few counts. V gene TRBV20-1 combines with J gene TRBJ2-7, with D hard to call. CDR3 length equals 11 residues. Germline CDR1 DFQATT, CDR2 SNEGSKA (reference sequence). V was clipped by 0 bases and J by 6 bases, with 6 bases between them. CDR3: CSARENAEQYF. CDR3 DNA: TGCAGTGCTAGAGAGAACGCCGAGCAGTACTTC.

The sample holds a few counts of this clonotype. The genes are TRBV10-3 and TRBJ2-5; D is uncertain. CDR3 size: 12 residues. V gave up 8 bases and J gave up 0 bases, with 7 bases separating them. Germline V gene lookup returns CDR1 ENHRY and CDR2 SYGVKD. For the CDR3, the DNA is TGTGCCATCGGGCCGAACCAAGAGACCCAGTACTTC. It specifies CAIGPNQETQYF.

The V and J genes are TRBV5-6 and TRBJ2-5, with D uncertain. Trimming removed 2 bases from V and 0 bases from J, with 8 bases in between. Germline assignment: CDR1 SGHDT and CDR2 YYEEEE. The CDR3 runs 14 residues. CDR3 residues: CASSLGQYQETQYF. CDR3 sequence (DNA): TGTGCCAGCAGCTTAGGGCAGTACCAAGAGACCCAGTACTTC.

CDR3 bases: TGCAGCGTTGGGGTCTATGGGGCCAACGTCCTGACTTTC. Translation: CSVGVYGANVLTF. The chain is built from TRBV29-1 and TRBJ2-6; D is undetermined. The CDR3 is 13 amino acids. Trimming took 4 bases from V and 3 from J, leaving 7 bases between them. Germline V gene sequence: CDR1 SQVTM, CDR2 ANQGSEA.

V usage is TRBV12-3 or TRBV12-4 and J usage is TRBJ1-2; TRBD1 matches at 8 bases. This CDR3 is 15 amino acids long. The V segment lost 5 bases and the J segment 4 bases; nucleotides outside the gene matches: 9. The chain's CDR3 is CASSPTGERGYGYTF. CDR3 coding DNA: TGTGCCAGCAGTCCGACAGGGGAACGGGGCTATGGCTACACCTTC.

V usage is TRBV20-1 and J usage is TRBJ2-7; no definite D call. The CDR3 contains 13 residues. From germline, CDR1 is DFQATT and CDR2 SNEGSKA (reference sequence). Between the trimmed V and J ends, which lost 5 bases and 0 bases, there was a span of 11 bases. The CDR3 here is CSAVYTISYEQYF. CDR3 DNA sequence: TGCAGTGCTGTATATACTATCTCCTACGAGCAGTACTTC.

The chain couples TRBV4-2 to TRBJ1-2; TRBD1 matches at 7 bases. Trimming removed 4 bases from V and 4 bases from J; junction bases left unmatched: 12. The CDR3 sequence is 16 residues long. Germline V gene data show CDR1 as LGHNA and CDR2 as YNFKEQ. The CDR3 here is CASSPSHLQGFYGYTF. CDR3 DNA: TGTGCCAGCAGCCCCAGCCACTTACAGGGGTTCTATGGCTACACCTTC.

The chain uses TRBV24-1 and TRBJ2-6, with no clear D. Trimming cost V 5 bases and J 3 bases, with 4 bases left between them. The CDR3 is 13 residues long. The germline V gene encodes CDR1 KGHDR and CDR2 SFDVKD. The CDR3 loop reads CATSVGGANVLTF. In DNA form, the CDR3 reads TGTGCCACCAGTGTTGGTGGGGCCAACGTCCTGACTTTC.

CDR3 sequence (DNA): TGCAGTGCTGTCAGAGAGTCGAATAATTCACCCCTCCACTTT. Its protein is CSAVRESNNSPLHF. The genes are TRBV20-1 and TRBJ1-6, with D hard to call. Germline V lookup: CDR1 DFQATT, CDR2 SNEGSKA (reference sequence). V was shortened by 5 bases and J by 5 bases, with 13 bases between the two germline ends. CDR3 length equals 14 residues.

This clonotype was seen at least ten times. The chain combines TRBV29-1 with TRBJ2-3; D gene uncertain. The CDR3 covers 12 residues. The germline gives CDR1 SQVTM, CDR2 ANQGSEA. V lost 4 bases and J lost 2, with 7 bases in between. CDR3 DNA: TGCAGCGTTGGACACTACACAGATACGCAGTATTTT. Its translation is CSVGHYTDTQYF.

This chain's CDR3 is CASSQGTGFTDTQYF. The CDR3 region has the DNA TGCGCCAGCAGCCAAGGGACAGGCTTTACAGATACGCAGTATTTT. This chain links TRBV4-3 with TRBJ2-3; 7 bases align to TRBD1. CDR1 is LGHNA and CDR2 is YSLEER in the germline V gene. This CDR3 region has 15 residues. J lost 3 bases, V lost 1 base, and 4 bases had no gene match.

In its sample, this clonotype was seen many times. The chain uses TRBV5-1 and TRBJ2-5, with no clear D. The V and J ends lost 0 bases and 5 bases respectively, with 11 bases between them. This CDR3 has 14 amino acids. The germline V gene has CDR1 SGHRS and CDR2 YFSETQ. This CDR3 reads CASSLANYMETQYF. DNA for the CDR3: TGCGCCAGCAGCTTGGCCAACTATATGGAGACCCAGTACTTC.

This clonotype has only one observation. The rearrangement uses TRBV11-2 and TRBJ2-7, with D perhaps TRBD2 (5 bases). Germline values: CDR1 SGHAT, CDR2 FQNNGV. Between the trimmed V and J ends, which lost 5 bases and 2 bases, there was a span of 13 bases. The CDR3 covers 14 residues. This CDR3 is CASSTAGPPYEQYF. The CDR3 region has the DNA TGTGCCAGCAGCACCGCGGGCCCCCCCTACGAGCAGTACTTC.

This clonotype was seen only a few times. This chain joins TRBV6-1 and TRBJ2-2; TRBD1 matches 10 bases. The CDR3 is 17 residues long. Germline CDR1 reads MNHNS; CDR2 reads SASEGT. The V and J ends lost 7 bases and 0 bases, in that order; junction bases with no gene match: 8. The CDR3 loop reads CASISDRGISNTGELFF. CDR3 nucleotides: TGTGCCAGCATATCGGACAGGGGGATTTCGAACACCGGGGAGCTGTTTTTT.

This sequence joins TRBV5-1 and TRBJ2-5; 8 bases are shared with TRBD1. The CDR3 covers 16 residues. After removal of 0 bases from V and 4 bases from J, the junction contained 8 bases not matched to a gene. CDR1 is SGHRS, CDR2 YFSETQ, per germline. The CDR3 DNA follows: TGCGCCAGCAGCTTGGCCGACAGGGGTCGGGGAGAGACCCAGTACTTC. Translating gives CASSLADRGRGETQYF.

This clonotype was found a few times. The chain carries TRBV5-6 and TRBJ1-2; D is undetermined. The CDR3 has 15 amino acids. Germline CDR1 is SGHDT and CDR2 is YYEEEE. V lost 1 base to trimming and J lost 5 bases, with 15 bases between them. CDR3 coding DNA: TGTGCCAGCAGCTTGTGGCTGCCGGAGGGTTATGGCTACACCTTC. Translated: CASSLWLPEGYGYTF.

This clonotype was picked up a small number of times. The genes are TRBV12-3 or TRBV12-4 and TRBJ1-4; D is unclear. V was shortened by 6 bases and J by 5 bases, with 13 bases between the two germline ends. The CDR3 is 14 amino acids. CDR3 loop: CASSLRAQNEKLFF. As DNA, the CDR3 is TGTGCCAGCAGCCTTCGGGCGCAAAATGAAAAACTGTTTTTT.

Ten or more counts support this clonotype. The genes are TRBV4-3 and TRBJ2-5; TRBD2 aligns across 7 bases. V shed 0 bases, J shed 1 base, and the junction held 8 bases outside the gene matches. Germline CDR1 and CDR2: LGHNA and YSLEER. The CDR3 sequence is 17 residues long. The CDR3 sequence is CASSQDLPRGSQETQYF. DNA for the CDR3: TGCGCCAGCAGCCAAGATCTTCCGCGGGGGTCCCAAGAGACCCAGTACTTC.

This clonotype has only a few counts. The chain joins TRBV5-1 to TRBJ2-3; 11 bases are shared with TRBD2. The CDR3 length is 16 residues. The germline CDR1 and CDR2 sequences are SGHRS and YFSETQ. The J segment lost 4 bases and the V segment lost 4 bases, leaving 8 bases of the junction unmatched. The CDR3 nucleotides read TGCGCCAGCAGCGCATTAGCGGGGGGGCTGTCAGATACGCAGTATTTT. Amino acids: CASSALAGGLSDTQYF.

The V call is TRBV6-1, the J call TRBJ2-5; 8 bases line up with TRBD1. The germline V gene encodes CDR1 MNHNS and CDR2 SASEGT. The V gene end was trimmed by 6 bases and the J gene end by 9 bases; junction bases not matched to a gene: 12. CDR3 size: 14 residues. The CDR3 bases are TGTGCCAGCAGACCGAATCAGGGGGCTTTGTCCCAGTACTTC. It codes for CASRPNQGALSQYF.

This clonotype was seen only a few times. This sequence joins TRBV10-3 and TRBJ2-1; perhaps TRBD2 as D (6 bases). CDR1 is ENHRY and CDR2 is SYGVKD in the germline V gene. This CDR3 region has 14 residues. The V end lost 8 bases, the J end lost 4 bases, and 15 bases lay between the germline ends. DNA for the CDR3: TGTGCCATCGCCGGGCAGGAGGGGTACAATGAGCAGTTCTTC. Amino acid sequence: CAIAGQEGYNEQFF.

This chain joins TRBV12-3 or TRBV12-4 and TRBJ1-2; the D is unclear. The CDR3 spans 16 residues. Trimming left V 7 bases short and J 3 bases short, with 21 bases between. DNA of the CDR3: TGTGCCAGCACCTTCCCGCGCGGACTGAGCCACTATGGCTACACCTTC. It yields the protein CASTFPRGLSHYGYTF.